A single sample gave rise to the 29 T cell receptor beta chains below, sequenced in a study of CD8+ T cells in alopecia areata. Once RNA had been extracted, it was reverse transcribed into cDNA to act as the sequencing template. The repertoire was sequenced with immunoSEQ multiplex PCR; TCRdb's copy has only in-frame clones and lacks some. The sample carries around 50,000 clones, around 96% recorded once. The material sequenced was CD8+ T cells sorted from blood, taken at week 0. All receptors derive from a human donor with alopecia areata.

The chain joins TRBV5-1 to TRBJ2-1, with 11 bases lining up with TRBD2. Trimming at V came to 2 bases and at J to 7 bases, leaving 5 bases not matched to a gene. The CDR3 consists of 15 residues. Looked up from germline, CDR1 is SGHRS and CDR2 is YFSETQ. The CDR3 region has the DNA TGCGCCAGCAGCTTTAGCGGGGGGGCTTTGAATGAGCAGTTCTTC. Its protein is CASSFSGGALNEQFF.

The chain uses TRBV27 and TRBJ2-6; D is possibly TRBD1 (5 bases). The CDR3 is 15 residues long. The germline V and J ends were trimmed by 5 bases and 4 bases, with 12 bases remaining between them. From germline, CDR1 is MNHEY and CDR2 SMNVEV (reference sequence). The chain's CDR3 is CASSPYRNGANVLTF. The CDR3 DNA follows: TGTGCCAGCAGTCCGTACAGGAACGGGGCCAACGTCCTGACTTTC.

The V and J genes are TRBV19 and TRBJ2-1, with 8 bases lining up with TRBD1. With V trimmed by 8 bases and J by 7 bases, 7 bases remained unmatched. This CDR3 region has 13 residues. CDR1 is LNHDA, CDR2 SQIVND, per germline (reference sequence). The CDR3 bases are TGTGCCAGTGGACAGGGAAGCGTAAATGAGCAGTTCTTC. Residues: CASGQGSVNEQFF.

The chain carries TRBV27 and TRBJ2-5, with D tentatively TRBD1 (5 bases). This CDR3 is 13 amino acids long. V was pared by 10 bases and J by 2 bases, with 14 bases between. Germline assignment: CDR1 MNHEY and CDR2 SMNVEV (reference sequence). CDR3 bases: TGTGCCACCGGCAGTTGGACACAAGAGACCCAGTACTTC. Translating it yields CATGSWTQETQYF.

V gene TRBV29-1 combines with J gene TRBJ2-5; 7 bases fit TRBD2. The length of the CDR3 is 13 residues. CDR1 is SQVTM, CDR2 ANQGSEA, per germline. The ends lost 6 bases at V and 2 bases at J; junction bases unmatched: 6. The CDR3 region is CSVERGGQETQYF. In DNA form, the CDR3 reads TGCAGCGTGGAGAGGGGAGGGCAAGAGACCCAGTACTTC.

The J gene is TRBJ1-1, the V gene TRBV6-5, with TRBD1 matching 7 bases. Germline V gene sequence: CDR1 MNHEY, CDR2 SVGAGI. This CDR3 spans 15 amino acids. J lost 1 base, V lost 5 bases, and 7 bases had no gene match. The chain's CDR3 is CASSRNRGGNTEAFF. CDR3 coding DNA: TGTGCCAGCAGTCGAAACAGGGGAGGGAACACTGAAGCTTTCTTT.

V usage is TRBV4-2 and J usage is TRBJ2-7; D is undetermined. The germline CDR1 and CDR2 sequences are LGHNA and YNFKEQ. CDR3 length: 13 residues. V was clipped by 0 bases and J by 2 bases, with 5 bases between them. The CDR3 here is CASSQDFPYEQYF. As DNA, the CDR3 is TGTGCCAGCAGCCAAGACTTTCCCTACGAGCAGTACTTC.

V is TRBV29-1 and J is TRBJ2-5; D is unclear. The CDR3 has 10 residues. Germline lookup yields CDR1 SQVTM and CDR2 ANQGSEA. V dropped 7 bases and J dropped 4 bases, with 7 bases sitting between them. The CDR3 spells CSADGETQYF. In DNA form, the CDR3 reads TGCAGCGCCGATGGAGAGACCCAGTACTTC.

The rearrangement joins TRBV2 to TRBJ2-1; the match to TRBD2 covers 8 bases. CDR3 size: 11 residues. Germline CDR1 SNHLY, CDR2 FYNNEI. Losses at the gene ends were 11 bases for V and 10 bases for J; bases not matched to a gene: 7. In DNA, the CDR3 is TGTGCCGGCTACACTAGCGGCGAGCAGTTCTTC. Its protein product is CAGYTSGEQFF.

The V call is TRBV14, the J call TRBJ2-7, with D perhaps TRBD1 (5 bases). CDR1 and CDR2 (germline): SGHDN, FVKESK. CDR3 length: 13 amino acids. Trimming removed 4 bases from V and 2 bases from J, with 9 bases in between. CDR3: CASSPYRTYEQYF. For the CDR3, the DNA is TGTGCCAGCAGCCCGTACAGGACCTACGAGCAGTACTTC.

The chain recombines TRBV5-1 with TRBJ2-3; D gene unclear. The CDR3 is 14 amino acids. The V gene's germline CDR1 is SGHRS and CDR2 YFSETQ. Trimming removed 2 bases from V and 2 bases from J, with 9 bases in between. The CDR3 is CASSFRQITDTQYF. Written as DNA, the CDR3 is TGCGCCAGCAGCTTTAGGCAGATCACAGATACGCAGTATTTT.

This clone came up once. This chain connects TRBV7-9 to TRBJ2-5, with D perhaps matching TRBD2 (5 bases). Trimming pared 2 bases from V and 2 bases from J, leaving 12 bases between. Germline values: CDR1 SEHNR, CDR2 FQNEAQ (reference sequence). The CDR3 totals 15 residues. The CDR3 is CASSLLARVQETQYF. The CDR3 DNA reads as TGTGCCAGCAGCTTATTAGCGAGGGTTCAAGAGACCCAGTACTTC.

The chain carries TRBV25-1 and TRBJ2-2, with TRBD1 matching over 8 bases. Germline V gene data show CDR1 as MGHDK and CDR2 as SYGVNS. The junction had 11 bases not matched to a gene; V was cut back by 5 bases and J by 6 bases. The CDR3 runs to 16 residues. CDR3 nucleotide sequence: TGTGCCAGCAGTCCACCGACAGGGGCCCTTTCCGGGGAGCTGTTTTTT. Amino acid sequence: CASSPPTGALSGELFF.

J is TRBJ2-1 and V is TRBV5-1; tentatively, D is TRBD2 (5 bases). This CDR3 contains 17 residues. CDR1 is SGHRS and CDR2 is YFSETQ in the germline V gene. V was trimmed by 0 bases and J by 6 bases, leaving 19 bases between them. The DNA for the CDR3 is TGCGCCAGCAGCTTGGAGGCGGGCTCTCCTCCTTTCAATGAGCAGTTCTTC. This sequence encodes CASSLEAGSPPFNEQFF. The entire variable domain, with the rest obtained from reference TRBV5-1 and TRBJ2-1, is as follows: KAGVTQTPRYLIKTRGQQVTLSCSPISGHRSVSWYQQTPGQGLQFLFEYFSETQRNKGNFPGRFSGRQFSNSRSEMNVSTLELGDSALYLCASSLEAGSPPFNEQFFGPGTRLTVL.

The chain recombines TRBV7-2 with TRBJ2-3; D might be TRBD1 (5 bases). The germline V gene has CDR1 SGHTA and CDR2 FQGNSA. The CDR3 has 15 residues. The ends were cut back, 3 bases at V and 6 bases at J, with 16 bases in the middle. The CDR3 is CASSLGQGSGDTQYF. The CDR3 bases are TGTGCCAGCAGCTTGGGGCAGGGCTCGGGTGATACGCAGTATTTT.

This clone was seen once. The gene calls are TRBV25-1 and TRBJ2-7; TRBD1 might be the D (5 bases). Germline CDR1 MGHDK, CDR2 SYGVNS. CDR3 length: 13 residues. Trimming removed 4 bases from V and 1 base from J, with 8 bases in between. This CDR3 reads CASSGGTSYEQYF. The CDR3 DNA reads as TGTGCCAGCAGTGGGGGCACATCCTACGAGCAGTACTTC.

CDR3 sequence: CASSPRWAQETQYF. CDR3 DNA sequence: TGTGCCAGCAGCCCCAGATGGGCACAAGAGACCCAGTACTTC. The chain links TRBV6-8 to TRBJ2-5, with D unclear. The CDR3 totals 14 residues. V dropped 6 bases and J dropped 2 bases, with 13 bases sitting between them. The germline CDR1 and CDR2 sequences are MNHGY and SAAAGT.

The chain uses TRBV4-2 and TRBJ1-2, with D perhaps matching TRBD1 (5 bases). The V end lost 0 bases, the J end lost 2 bases, and 10 bases lay between the germline ends. The CDR3 contains 15 residues. Germline-derived CDR1 and CDR2 are LGHNA and YNFKEQ. The CDR3 reads CASSQEGRSNYGYTF. The CDR3 DNA is TGTGCCAGCAGCCAAGAGGGGCGTTCGAACTATGGCTACACCTTC.

The rearrangement links TRBV7-9 to TRBJ2-7; D uncertain. In germline, CDR1 is SEHNR, CDR2 FQNEAQ (reference sequence). The CDR3 is 13 amino acids. The V end was cut by 0 bases, the J end by 6 bases, with 9 bases between. CDR3 bases: TGTGCCAGCAGCTTAGCAGGTTCGGGCGAGCAGTACTTC. Translating gives CASSLAGSGEQYF. The complete variable domain, with remaining parts taken from reference TRBV7-9 and TRBJ2-7, reads DTGVSQNPRHKITKRGQNVTFRCDPISEHNRLYWYRQTLGQGPEFLTYFQNEAQLEKSRLLSDRFSAERPKGSFSTLEIQRTEQGDSAMYLCASSLAGSGEQYFGPGTRLTVT.

The chain joins TRBV27 to TRBJ2-7; the D gene could be TRBD1 or TRBD2 (5 bases each). This CDR3 region has 15 residues. Deletions cut 8 bases from V and 7 bases from J, with 24 bases between. In germline, CDR1 is MNHEY, CDR2 SMNVEV (reference sequence). CDR3 nucleotides: TGTGCCAGCGGCCCCATCGGGGCAAACCTTGAGGAGCAGTACTTC. It encodes CASGPIGANLEEQYF.

The rearrangement uses TRBV4-3 and TRBJ2-1, with 11 bases fitting TRBD2. The CDR3 contains 14 residues. Germline assignment: CDR1 LGHNA and CDR2 YSLEER. With 1 base clipped from V and 14 bases from J, the junction kept 7 bases outside the gene matches. The CDR3 sequence: CASSQGGLAGGEFF. The CDR3 coding sequence is TGCGCCAGCAGCCAAGGAGGGCTAGCGGGGGGCGAGTTCTTC.

The J gene is TRBJ2-3, the V gene TRBV5-1; D remains unclear. Trimming cost V 0 bases and J 3 bases, with 11 bases left between them. CDR3 length equals 15 residues. CDR1 and CDR2 from the germline V gene are SGHRS and YFSETQ. The CDR3 nucleotides are TGCGCCAGCAGCTTGGCGGCAGCCGATACAGATACGCAGTATTTT. Translation: CASSLAAADTDTQYF.

This chain joins TRBV27 and TRBJ2-2, with no clear D. The length of the CDR3 is 14 residues. The germline gives CDR1 MNHEY, CDR2 SMNVEV (reference sequence). Trimming left V 0 bases short and J 1 base short, with 3 bases between. CDR3: CASSLSGNTGELFF. The DNA of the CDR3 is TGTGCCAGCAGTTTATCCGGGAACACCGGGGAGCTGTTTTTT.

The J gene is TRBJ1-5, the V gene TRBV19; 7 bases fit TRBD1. J gave up 5 bases and V 5 bases, and 9 bases lay outside the gene matches. The CDR3 is 15 residues long. Per germline, CDR1 LNHDA and CDR2 SQIVND (reference sequence). The CDR3 is CASSSSPGQYQPQHF. In nucleotides, the CDR3 is TGTGCCAGTAGTTCCTCGCCGGGACAGTATCAGCCCCAGCATTTT.

The rearrangement links TRBV7-2 to TRBJ2-5; 8 bases align to TRBD1. CDR3 length: 15 residues. Per the germline V gene, CDR1 is SGHTA and CDR2 is FQGNSA. Trimming at V came to 5 bases and at J to 3 bases, leaving 8 bases not matched to a gene. DNA of the CDR3: TGTGCCAGCAGCATCCCGACAGGGGCGGAAGAGACCCAGTACTTC. Translation: CASSIPTGAEETQYF. The full variable domain, its missing parts supplied by reference TRBV7-2 and TRBJ2-5, is GAGVSQSPSNKVTEKGKDVELRCDPISGHTALYWYRQSLGQGLEFLIYFQGNSAPDKSGLPSDRFSAERTGGSVSTLTIQRTQQEDSAVYLCASSIPTGAEETQYFGPGTRLLVL.

V usage is TRBV27 and J usage is TRBJ2-5; 9 bases are shared with TRBD2. Germline values: CDR1 MNHEY, CDR2 SMNVEV (reference sequence). J gave up 14 bases and V 0 bases, and 7 bases lay outside the gene matches. This CDR3 comprises 13 residues. This CDR3 reads CASSLSKAGGHYF. The CDR3 DNA reads as TGTGCCAGCAGTTTATCAAAGGCGGGGGGGCATTACTTC.

Only one count was recorded for this clone. The chain recombines TRBV6-6 with TRBJ2-7, with D possibly being TRBD1 (6 bases). V gave up 0 bases and J gave up 2 bases, with 14 bases separating them. CDR1 is MNHNY, CDR2 SVGAGI, per germline (reference sequence). The CDR3 loop spans 16 amino acids. The CDR3 DNA follows: TGTGCCAGCAGTTACTCGAATCTGGACAGCGCCTACGAGCAGTACTTC. It is translated as CASSYSNLDSAYEQYF.

The rearrangement uses TRBV13 and TRBJ1-5; 7 positions match TRBD1. Germline V CDR1 and CDR2: PRHDT, FYEKMQ (reference sequence). The CDR3 extends over 15 amino acids. After removal of 0 bases from V and 6 bases from J, the junction contained 5 bases not matched to a gene. The CDR3 is CASSLGSGGGQPQHF. The CDR3 nucleotides are TGTGCCAGCAGCTTAGGTTCAGGGGGAGGTCAGCCCCAGCATTTT.

V usage is TRBV30 and J usage is TRBJ1-1; TRBD1 matches 8 bases. CDR1 is GTSNPN and CDR2 is SVGIG in the germline V gene (reference sequence). V dropped 3 bases and J dropped 3; count of bases not matched to a gene: 9. CDR3 length equals 15 residues. The CDR3 protein is CAWRHDYRGYTEAFF. In nucleotides, the CDR3 is TGTGCCTGGAGGCACGACTACAGGGGGTACACTGAAGCTTTCTTT. The full variable domain, with the rest looked up from reference TRBV30 and TRBJ1-1, is SQTIHQWPATLVQPVGSPLSLECTVEGTSNPNLYWYRQAAGRGLQLLFYSVGIGQISSEVPQNLSASRPQDRQFILSSKKLLLSDSGFYLCAWRHDYRGYTEAFFGQGTRLTVV.